This TCR beta chain was retrieved from a study of radiation and T cells in renal cell carcinoma. Overall study findings and caveats: No pretreatment tumor biopsies were available for baseline clonotypes.

In regard to this clone: Its matching antigen is unknown.

Noted time point: blood 2 weeks post-SBRT. The sample's treatment: 15 Gy SBRT to primary tumor, nephrectomy 4 weeks later. After SBRT, blood was collected at 2 and 4 weeks, plus baseline. The data were produced by immunoSEQ multiplex PCR, yet TCRdb's version contains in-frame clones alone and is incomplete. The sample has 100,000 to 150,000 clones; around 81% are singletons. The trim removed 1 base at V and 1 base at J, leaving 3 bases unmatched. The CDR3 loop spans 15 amino acids. Germline CDR1 is LGHNA and CDR2 is YSLEER. The chain has TRBV4-3 and TRBJ1-1, with 7 bases identical to TRBD1. The sequence came from a man aged 45-65 years with renal cell carcinoma. The sample here was blood, taken from a patient whose treatment included radiotherapy and nephrectomy. The CDR3 region has the DNA TGCGCCAGCAGCCAAGTGGGACAGACGAACACTGAAGCTTTCTTT. Residues: CASSQVGQTNTEAFF.